This TCR beta chain comes out of a study of blood T cells in healthy people across ages. The germline V and J ends were trimmed by 4 bases and 5 bases, with 16 bases remaining between them. Germline loops: CDR1 LGHDT, CDR2 YNNKEL (reference sequence). This CDR3 spans 15 amino acids. Roughly 10 milliliters of peripheral blood were drawn from each donor. A sample-barcoded 5' primer and a J-beta primer mix were used in a second PCR of about 7 to 11 cycles. Each sample yielded at least 3 million CDR3-containing paired-end reads. TCRdb re-analysed the 5' RACE reads in MiXCR, keeping a single row per CDR3 protein. In the table there are 850,000 to 1,300,000 distinct CDR3 sequences, 35% to 50% of which are singletons.

The chain couples TRBV3-1 to TRBJ2-3, with D uncertain. Sequenced: blood. The receptor was derived from a woman aged 55-70 years in good health. DNA for the CDR3: TGTGCCAGCAGCCGACAAACGGGCCGAGTAGATACGCAGTATTTT. Translating it yields CASSRQTGRVDTQYF.